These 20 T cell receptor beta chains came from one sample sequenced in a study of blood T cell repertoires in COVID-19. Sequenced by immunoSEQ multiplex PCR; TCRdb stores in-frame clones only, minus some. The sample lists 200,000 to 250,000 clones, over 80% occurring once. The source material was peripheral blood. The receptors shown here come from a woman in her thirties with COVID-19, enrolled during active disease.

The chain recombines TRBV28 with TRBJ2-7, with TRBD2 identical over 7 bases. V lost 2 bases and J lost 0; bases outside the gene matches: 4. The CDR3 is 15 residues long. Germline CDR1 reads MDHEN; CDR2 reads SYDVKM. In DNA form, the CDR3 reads TGTGCCAGCAGTTTAGGGGGGGGTCTCTCCTACGAGCAGTACTTC. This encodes CASSLGGGLSYEQYF.

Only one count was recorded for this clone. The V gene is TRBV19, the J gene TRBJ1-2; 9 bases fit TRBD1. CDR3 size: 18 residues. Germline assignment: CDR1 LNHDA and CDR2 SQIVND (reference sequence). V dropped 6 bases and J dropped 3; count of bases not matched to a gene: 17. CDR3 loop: CASRGLGQGVDGDYGYTF. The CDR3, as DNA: TGTGCCAGTAGGGGGCTGGGACAGGGAGTCGATGGAGACTATGGCTACACCTTC.

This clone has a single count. The CDR3 DNA reads as TGTGCCAGCAGCCTCCAAGGACAGCCGGCCCAGTACTTC. It is translated as CASSLQGQPAQYF. This chain links TRBV11-3 with TRBJ2-5; D possibly corresponds to TRBD1 (6 bases). Germline V gene lookup returns CDR1 SGHNT and CDR2 YENEEA. The CDR3 has 13 amino acids. The V and J ends lost 5 bases and 9 bases respectively, with 16 bases between them. Together with reference TRBV11-3 and TRBJ2-5, the CDR3 gives the full variable domain: EAGVVQSPRYKIIEKKQPVAFWCNPISGHNTLYWYLQNLGQGPELLIRYENEEAVDDSQLPKDRFSAERLKGVDSTLKIQPAELGDSAVYLCASSLQGQPAQYFGPGTRLLVL.

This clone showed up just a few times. CDR3 sequence: CASSSLWGRAYEQYF. CDR3 DNA sequence: TGTGCCAGCAGTTCCTTATGGGGGAGGGCCTACGAGCAGTACTTC. J is TRBJ2-7 and V is TRBV2; 7 nucleotides align to TRBD2. V was pared by 5 bases and J by 2 bases, with 9 bases of the junction left unmatched. This CDR3 has 15 residues. In germline, CDR1 is SNHLY, CDR2 FYNNEI.

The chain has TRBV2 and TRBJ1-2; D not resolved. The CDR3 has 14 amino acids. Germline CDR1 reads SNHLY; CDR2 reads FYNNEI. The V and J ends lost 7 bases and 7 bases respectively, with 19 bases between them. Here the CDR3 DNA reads TGTGCCAGCAAGGGAGGGCTATCTGGGGTTGGCTACACCTTC. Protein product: CASKGGLSGVGYTF.

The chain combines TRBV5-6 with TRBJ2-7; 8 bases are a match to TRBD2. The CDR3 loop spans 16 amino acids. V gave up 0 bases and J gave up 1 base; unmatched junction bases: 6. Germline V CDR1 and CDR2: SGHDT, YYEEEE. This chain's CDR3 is CASSLEGRGASYEQYF. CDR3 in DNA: TGTGCCAGCAGCTTGGAGGGGCGGGGGGCTTCCTACGAGCAGTACTTC.

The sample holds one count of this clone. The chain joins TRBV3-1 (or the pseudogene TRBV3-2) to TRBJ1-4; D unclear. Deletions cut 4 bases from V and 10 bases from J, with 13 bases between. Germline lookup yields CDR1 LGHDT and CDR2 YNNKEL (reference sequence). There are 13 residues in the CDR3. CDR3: CASSPSDGRKLFF. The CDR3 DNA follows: TGTGCCAGCAGCCCCTCGGACGGGAGAAAACTGTTTTTT.

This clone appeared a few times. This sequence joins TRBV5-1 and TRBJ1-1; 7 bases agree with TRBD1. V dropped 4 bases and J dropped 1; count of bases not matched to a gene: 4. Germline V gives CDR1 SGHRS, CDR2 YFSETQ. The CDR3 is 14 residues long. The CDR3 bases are TGCGCCAGCAGCCGACAGGGACCGAACACTGAAGCTTTCTTT. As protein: CASSRQGPNTEAFF.

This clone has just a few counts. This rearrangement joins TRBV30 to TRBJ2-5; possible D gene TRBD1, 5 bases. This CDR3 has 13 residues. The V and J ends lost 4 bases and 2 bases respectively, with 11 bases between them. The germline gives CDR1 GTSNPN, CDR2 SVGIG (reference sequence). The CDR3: CAWKHQGQETQYF. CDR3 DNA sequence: TGTGCCTGGAAGCATCAGGGACAAGAGACCCAGTACTTC.

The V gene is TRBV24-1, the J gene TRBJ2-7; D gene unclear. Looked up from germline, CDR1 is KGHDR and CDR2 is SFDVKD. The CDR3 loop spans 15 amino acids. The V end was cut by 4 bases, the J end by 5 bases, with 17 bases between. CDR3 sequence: CATSESFIPGNEQYF. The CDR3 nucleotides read TGTGCCACCAGTGAGTCCTTCATTCCGGGTAACGAGCAGTACTTC.

The CDR3 DNA sequence: TGCGCCAGCAGCCCTAGACCGGGGGTCTCTGGTACTGGAAACACCATATATTTT. This codes for CASSPRPGVSGTGNTIYF. V usage is TRBV4-3 and J usage is TRBJ1-3; the D gene is possibly TRBD1 (5 bases). The CDR3 extends over 18 amino acids. Germline V gene lookup returns CDR1 LGHNA and CDR2 YSLEER. The V end lost 4 bases, the J end lost 2 bases, and 21 bases lay between the germline ends.

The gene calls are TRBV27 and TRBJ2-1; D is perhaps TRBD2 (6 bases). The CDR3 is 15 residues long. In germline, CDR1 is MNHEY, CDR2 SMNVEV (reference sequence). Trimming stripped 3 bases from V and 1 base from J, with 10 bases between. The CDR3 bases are TGTGCCAGCAGTTTCGGCGGGGTTTCCTACAATGAGCAGTTCTTC. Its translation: CASSFGGVSYNEQFF.

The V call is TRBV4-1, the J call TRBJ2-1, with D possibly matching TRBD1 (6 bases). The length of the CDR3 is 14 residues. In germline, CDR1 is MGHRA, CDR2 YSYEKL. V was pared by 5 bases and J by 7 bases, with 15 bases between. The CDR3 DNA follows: TGCGCCAGCAGCTTACACAGGGAGCGGAATGAGCAGTTCTTC. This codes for CASSLHRERNEQFF.

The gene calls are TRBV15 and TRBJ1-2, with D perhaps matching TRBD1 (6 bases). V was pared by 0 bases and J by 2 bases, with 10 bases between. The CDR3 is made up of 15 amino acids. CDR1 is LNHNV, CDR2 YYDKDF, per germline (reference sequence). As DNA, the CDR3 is TGTGCCACCAGCAGAGACAGGGGACCCAACTATGGCTACACCTTC. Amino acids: CATSRDRGPNYGYTF.

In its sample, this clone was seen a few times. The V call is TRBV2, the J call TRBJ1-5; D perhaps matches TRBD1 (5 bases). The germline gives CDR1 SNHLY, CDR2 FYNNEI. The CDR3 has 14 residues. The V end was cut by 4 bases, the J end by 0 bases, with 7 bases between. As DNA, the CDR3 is TGTGCCAGCAGTGGGGGCTATAGCAATCAGCCCCAGCATTTT. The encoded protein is CASSGGYSNQPQHF.

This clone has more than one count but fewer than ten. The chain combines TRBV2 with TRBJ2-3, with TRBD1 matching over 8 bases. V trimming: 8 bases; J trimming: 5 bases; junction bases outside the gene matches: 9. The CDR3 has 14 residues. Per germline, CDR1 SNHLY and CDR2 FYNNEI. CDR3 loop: CASAGQGVGDTQYF. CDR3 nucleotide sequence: TGTGCCAGCGCCGGACAGGGAGTAGGAGATACGCAGTATTTT.

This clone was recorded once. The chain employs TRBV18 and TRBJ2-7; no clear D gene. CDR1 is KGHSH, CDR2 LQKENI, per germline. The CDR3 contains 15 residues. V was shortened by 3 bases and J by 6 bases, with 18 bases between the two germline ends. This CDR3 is CASSPLGSNPGEQYF. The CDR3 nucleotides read TGTGCCAGCTCACCTTTGGGCTCCAACCCTGGCGAGCAGTACTTC.

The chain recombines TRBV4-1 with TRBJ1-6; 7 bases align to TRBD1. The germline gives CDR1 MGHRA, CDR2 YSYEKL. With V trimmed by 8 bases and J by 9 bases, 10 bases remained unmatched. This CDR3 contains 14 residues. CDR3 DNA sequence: TGCGCCAGCGGAGACAGGGCTGAGAGTTCACCCCTCCACTTT. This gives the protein CASGDRAESSPLHF.

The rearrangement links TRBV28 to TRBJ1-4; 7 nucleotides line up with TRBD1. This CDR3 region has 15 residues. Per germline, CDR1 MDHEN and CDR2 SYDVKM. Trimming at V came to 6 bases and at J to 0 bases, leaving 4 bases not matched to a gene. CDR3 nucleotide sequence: TGTGCCAGCAGCCGACAGGGACCAACTAATGAAAAACTGTTTTTT. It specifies CASSRQGPTNEKLFF.

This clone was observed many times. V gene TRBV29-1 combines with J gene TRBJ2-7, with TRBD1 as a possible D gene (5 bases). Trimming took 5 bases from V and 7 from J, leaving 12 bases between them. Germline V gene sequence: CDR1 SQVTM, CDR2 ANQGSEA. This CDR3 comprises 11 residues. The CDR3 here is CSVISGLEQYF. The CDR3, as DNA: TGCAGCGTTATATCAGGGCTAGAGCAGTACTTC.